Below are 7 T cell receptor beta chains sequenced from a single sample in a study of response to subunit inactivated influenza vaccine. TCRdb fed the RT-PCR reads into MiXCR, producing one record per CDR3 protein. The sample holds some 540,000 distinct CDR3 sequences; around a quarter are singletons and the top ten take approximately 2.9%. The sample also formed part of further work on T cells expressing NK-cell markers. That work adds: A 5'RACE template switching approach incorporating UMIs was used to make TCR beta cDNA.

The source material was CD4+ T cells sorted from PBMCs, sampled 12 days after vaccination. The receptors originated from a man aged 45 to 65 who received an inactivated influenza vaccine.

This sequence joins TRBV27 and TRBJ2-1; 9 bases agree with TRBD1. Trimming cost V 5 bases and J 3 bases; bases outside gene matches: 8. CDR1 and CDR2 (germline): MNHEY, SMNVEV (reference sequence). The CDR3 runs to 16 residues. CDR3 sequence: CASSGTGGAIYNEQFF. The CDR3 DNA reads TGTGCCAGCAGTGGCACAGGGGGCGCGATCTACAATGAGCAGTTCTTC.

The gene calls are TRBV7-2 and TRBJ2-1; 10 bases are shared with TRBD2. The CDR3 covers 17 residues. The germline V gene encodes CDR1 SGHTA and CDR2 FQGNSA. V trimming: 4 bases; J trimming: 6 bases; junction bases outside the gene matches: 12. In DNA, the CDR3 is TGTGCCAGCAGCTCCCTGTCGACTAGCGGGCTAGTCAATGAGCAGTTCTTC. Its protein is CASSSLSTSGLVNEQFF.

This clonotype appeared a few times. V is TRBV5-6 and J is TRBJ2-7, with D tentatively TRBD2 (5 bases). Germline-derived CDR1 and CDR2 are SGHDT and YYEEEE. V lost 2 bases, J lost 2 bases, and 11 bases lay in between. CDR3 size: 14 residues. This chain's CDR3 is CASSFTKLAYEQYF. DNA of the CDR3: TGTGCCAGCAGCTTTACCAAACTAGCCTACGAGCAGTACTTC.

This clonotype was recorded at least ten times. V usage is TRBV5-1 and J usage is TRBJ2-1; 8 bases align to TRBD2. Looked up from germline, CDR1 is SGHRS and CDR2 is YFSETQ. The CDR3 runs to 18 residues. Trimming removed 4 bases from V and 4 bases from J; junction bases left unmatched: 16. The CDR3 DNA is TGCGCCAGCAGCGCCCGGGGAGGGAGCGGGGGAGCTTACAATGAGCAGTTCTTC. Its translation: CASSARGGSGGAYNEQFF.

This clonotype was counted between two and nine times. This CDR3 is CASSSGSKGDQFF. CDR3 nucleotide sequence: TGTGCCAGCAGTTCGGGTAGCAAGGGGGACCAGTTCTTC. V usage is TRBV6-6 and J usage is TRBJ2-1, with D possibly TRBD1 on 6 matching bases. With 4 bases removed from V and 13 bases from J, the gap between germline ends came to 17 bases. Germline values: CDR1 MNHNY, CDR2 SVGAGI (reference sequence). The CDR3 runs 13 residues.

CDR3 bases: TGCAGCTTACGATCTACCGGGAGCACAGATACGCAGTATTTT. As protein: CSLRSTGSTDTQYF. The V and J genes are TRBV29-1 and TRBJ2-3; D unclear. The germline V and J ends were trimmed by 8 bases and 0 bases, with 15 bases remaining between them. In germline, CDR1 is SQVTM, CDR2 ANQGSEA. This CDR3 has 14 residues.

Note on this clonotype: A junction end diverges from the germline sequence, so it may reflect a read error. The chain recombines TRBV20-1 with TRBJ1-1, with no clear D. Per germline, CDR1 DFQATT and CDR2 SNEGSKA (reference sequence). The CDR3 spans 11 residues. DNA for the CDR3: TGCAGTGCTAGGGATGACACTGGAGCTTTCTTT. This sequence encodes CSARDDTGAFF.